This is a list of T cell receptor beta chains from one sample in a study of T cell repertoires in cytomegalovirus infection. TCRdb reprocessed the reads via MiXCR and lists one record per CDR3 protein. The data hold roughly 720,000 distinct CDR3 sequences, with roughly 35% observed a single time. The sample comprised PBMCs. These receptors originate from a human donor in good health (CMV status not recorded). Some clones in this sample may be carry-over from other donors' samples. Both conserved end residues are part of each CDR3. D genes are given only for firm matches. Size is omitted from some rows. Given values are once, few, many or a class for expanded clones.

cdr3_length: 14; v_call: TRBV7-9; d_call: .; clone_size: few; j_call: TRBJ2-5; cdr3_nt: TGTGCCAGCAGCTTCTCCACAGTCCAAGAGACCCAGTACTTC; cdr3_aa: CASSFSTVQETQYF
cdr3_length: 15; v_call: TRBV5-4; d_call: .; clone_size: .; j_call: TRBJ1-1; cdr3_nt: TGTGCCAGCAGCTTGCCAAAGCAGGGGAACACTGAAGCTTTCTTT; cdr3_aa: CASSLPKQGNTEAFF
cdr3_length: 14; v_call: TRBV27; d_call: TRBD1; clone_size: few; j_call: TRBJ2-1; cdr3_nt: TGTGCCAGCAGTTCCGGGACAGGGATCGGTGAGCAGTTCTTC; cdr3_aa: CASSSGTGIGEQFF
cdr3_length: 16; v_call: TRBV7-2; d_call: TRBD2; clone_size: many; j_call: TRBJ2-3; cdr3_nt: TGTGCCAGCAGCTTAGGATTAGCGGGAGGCACAGATACGCAGTATTTT; cdr3_aa: CASSLGLAGGTDTQYF
cdr3_length: 16; v_call: TRBV6-5; d_call: TRBD2; clone_size: few; j_call: TRBJ2-3; cdr3_nt: TGTGCCAGCAGTTTTTACCGACTAGCGAGCACAGATACGCAGTATTTT; cdr3_aa: CASSFYRLASTDTQYF
cdr3_length: 15; v_call: TRBV10-3; d_call: .; clone_size: .; j_call: TRBJ2-5; cdr3_nt: TGTGCCATCAGTGCGCAGGGGCGTCGTTCAGAGACCCAGTACTTC; cdr3_aa: CAISAQGRRSETQYF
cdr3_length: 14; v_call: TRBV7-2; d_call: .; clone_size: many; j_call: TRBJ1-6; cdr3_nt: TGTGCCAGCAGCTTAGCGCCGGGGGATTCACCCCTCCACTTT; cdr3_aa: CASSLAPGDSPLHF
cdr3_length: 15; v_call: TRBV27; d_call: .; clone_size: few; j_call: TRBJ2-7; cdr3_nt: TGTGCCAGCAGATCGTTACAGGTGATCGAGGGGGAGCAGTACTTC; cdr3_aa: CASRSLQVIEGEQYF
cdr3_length: 16; v_call: TRBV7-9; d_call: TRBD1; clone_size: few; j_call: TRBJ1-2; cdr3_nt: TGTGCCAGCAGCCAGACAGGGATCGACGCTAACTATGGCTACACCTTC; cdr3_aa: CASSQTGIDANYGYTF
cdr3_length: 14; v_call: TRBV28; d_call: .; clone_size: few; j_call: TRBJ1-6; cdr3_nt: TGTGCCAGCAGGAGGAGCTCCTATAATTCACCCCTCCACTTT; cdr3_aa: CASRRSSYNSPLHF
cdr3_length: 17; v_call: TRBV6-1; d_call: TRBD2; clone_size: few; j_call: TRBJ2-5; cdr3_nt: TGTGCCAGCAGTGATAGGGTGACTAGCGGGAGAAGGGAGACCCAGTACTTC; cdr3_aa: CASSDRVTSGRRETQYF
cdr3_length: 16; v_call: TRBV15; d_call: TRBD1; clone_size: .; j_call: TRBJ1-6; cdr3_nt: TGTGCCACCAGCACTCGGGGACAGGTTGGGGATTCACCCCTCCACTTT; cdr3_aa: CATSTRGQVGDSPLHF
cdr3_length: 16; v_call: TRBV11-2; d_call: TRBD2; clone_size: few; j_call: TRBJ2-3; cdr3_nt: TGTGCCAGCAGCTTACGACTAGCGGGATTCACAGATACGCAGTATTTT; cdr3_aa: CASSLRLAGFTDTQYF
cdr3_length: 14; v_call: TRBV4-1; d_call: TRBD2; clone_size: few; j_call: TRBJ2-7; cdr3_nt: TGCGCCAGCAGCCAAGTACTAGCGCCGTACGAGCAGTACTTC; cdr3_aa: CASSQVLAPYEQYF
cdr3_length: 15; v_call: TRBV7-6; d_call: .; clone_size: .; j_call: TRBJ2-2; cdr3_nt: TGTGCCAGCAGCCCACGGACGGATTACACCGGGGAGCTGTTTTTT; cdr3_aa: CASSPRTDYTGELFF
cdr3_length: 13; v_call: TRBV7-6; d_call: .; clone_size: .; j_call: TRBJ1-2; cdr3_nt: TGTGCCAGCAGCTTCGGGACCGGCCCAGGCTACACCTTC; cdr3_aa: CASSFGTGPGYTF
cdr3_length: 17; v_call: TRBV2; d_call: .; clone_size: .; j_call: TRBJ2-6; cdr3_nt: TGTGCCAGCAGTGACGGGACGGACCACTCTGGGGCCAACGTCCTGACTTTC; cdr3_aa: CASSDGTDHSGANVLTF
cdr3_length: 14; v_call: TRBV7-2; d_call: .; clone_size: few; j_call: TRBJ2-7; cdr3_nt: TGTGCCAGCAGCAACAGCCCTCTCGTCGACGAGCAGTACTTC; cdr3_aa: CASSNSPLVDEQYF
cdr3_length: 12; v_call: TRBV6-2/TRBV6-3; d_call: .; clone_size: few; j_call: TRBJ1-6; cdr3_nt: TGTGCCAGCAGTTACCGAAATTCACCCCTCCACTTT; cdr3_aa: CASSYRNSPLHF
cdr3_length: 16; v_call: TRBV7-9; d_call: TRBD1; clone_size: .; j_call: TRBJ1-6; cdr3_nt: TGTGCCAGCAGCTCAACCCGGACAGGGCCCAATTCACCCCTCCACTTT; cdr3_aa: CASSSTRTGPNSPLHF
cdr3_length: 14; v_call: TRBV10-3; d_call: TRBD1; clone_size: .; j_call: TRBJ1-2; cdr3_nt: TGTGCCATCAGACGGGACAGGGGTAACTATGGCTACACCTTC; cdr3_aa: CAIRRDRGNYGYTF
cdr3_length: 14; v_call: TRBV7-9; d_call: .; clone_size: few; j_call: TRBJ1-6; cdr3_nt: TGTGCCAGCAGCGTTATAACGAGCAATTCACCCCTCCACTTT; cdr3_aa: CASSVITSNSPLHF
cdr3_length: 15; v_call: TRBV28; d_call: TRBD1; clone_size: .; j_call: TRBJ2-7; cdr3_nt: TGTGCCAGCAGTTTTGACAGGGGGGGTTCCTACGAGCAGTACTTC; cdr3_aa: CASSFDRGGSYEQYF
cdr3_length: 15; v_call: TRBV7-9; d_call: .; clone_size: many; j_call: TRBJ1-1; cdr3_nt: TGTGCCAGCAGCTTCGAAGCGTTAATCAACACTGAAGCTTTCTTT; cdr3_aa: CASSFEALINTEAFF
cdr3_length: 12; v_call: TRBV7-9; d_call: .; clone_size: .; j_call: TRBJ2-7; cdr3_nt: TGTGCCAGCAGCCCACAGGGTCCGGGGCAGTACTTC; cdr3_aa: CASSPQGPGQYF
cdr3_length: 8; v_call: TRBV20-1; d_call: .; clone_size: .; j_call: TRBJ1-2; cdr3_nt: TGCAGTGCTAGGGCCTTCCCCTTC; cdr3_aa: CSARAFPF
cdr3_length: 16; v_call: TRBV7-9; d_call: TRBD2; clone_size: few; j_call: TRBJ2-2; cdr3_nt: TGTGCCAGCAGCTTCGGGACTAGCGAGAACACCGGGGAGCTGTTTTTT; cdr3_aa: CASSFGTSENTGELFF
cdr3_length: 15; v_call: TRBV6-5; d_call: TRBD1; clone_size: .; j_call: TRBJ1-2; cdr3_nt: TGTGCCAGCAGTTACTCGGGCACAGGGGGCCGCGGCTACACCTTC; cdr3_aa: CASSYSGTGGRGYTF
cdr3_length: 13; v_call: TRBV6-6; d_call: .; clone_size: once; j_call: TRBJ1-1; cdr3_nt: TGTGCCAGCAGTTACAGGGACGGCACTGAAGCTTTCTTT; cdr3_aa: CASSYRDGTEAFF
cdr3_length: 18; v_call: TRBV24-1; d_call: TRBD2; clone_size: .; j_call: TRBJ2-1; cdr3_nt: TGTGCAACCAGTGATATACCCCTGGCGGGGGGGATTTACAATGAGCAGTTCTTC; cdr3_aa: CATSDIPLAGGIYNEQFF
cdr3_length: 14; v_call: TRBV29-1; d_call: .; clone_size: few; j_call: TRBJ2-3; cdr3_nt: TGCAGCGTCCCGGGGCCTTTAGAGGCAGATACGCAGTATTTT; cdr3_aa: CSVPGPLEADTQYF
cdr3_length: 10; v_call: TRBV6-5; d_call: .; clone_size: .; j_call: TRBJ1-5; cdr3_nt: TGTGCCACGGGCCATCAGCCCCAGCATTTT; cdr3_aa: CATGHQPQHF
cdr3_length: 15; v_call: TRBV7-4; d_call: .; clone_size: .; j_call: TRBJ2-1; cdr3_nt: TGTGCCAGCAGCTTATTAATGCTACATCTCAATGAGCAGTTCTTC; cdr3_aa: CASSLLMLHLNEQFF
cdr3_length: 18; v_call: TRBV5-1; d_call: TRBD2; clone_size: few; j_call: TRBJ2-1; cdr3_nt: TGCGCCAGCAGCCCGGGACTAGCGCCTATGAGCTCCTACAATGAGCAGTTCTTC; cdr3_aa: CASSPGLAPMSSYNEQFF
cdr3_length: 17; v_call: TRBV9; d_call: .; clone_size: .; j_call: TRBJ2-3; cdr3_nt: TGTGCCAGCAGCGTAGCTAAGGGAACACCGCACACAGATACGCAGTATTTT; cdr3_aa: CASSVAKGTPHTDTQYF
cdr3_length: 15; v_call: TRBV28; d_call: TRBD1; clone_size: .; j_call: TRBJ1-5; cdr3_nt: TGTGCCAGCCGTAGACAGGGAGCGGTGCATCAGCCCCAGCATTTT; cdr3_aa: CASRRQGAVHQPQHF
cdr3_length: 13; v_call: TRBV29-1; d_call: .; clone_size: few; j_call: TRBJ1-2; cdr3_nt: TGCAGCGTCCCGACAGAGTCTAACTATGGCTACACCTTC; cdr3_aa: CSVPTESNYGYTF
cdr3_length: 14; v_call: TRBV11-2; d_call: .; clone_size: few; j_call: TRBJ2-1; cdr3_nt: TGTGCCAGCAGCTTAGTAAGAGTCAACAATGAGCAGTTCTTC; cdr3_aa: CASSLVRVNNEQFF
cdr3_length: 12; v_call: TRBV7-9; d_call: TRBD1; clone_size: .; j_call: TRBJ2-1; cdr3_nt: TGTGCCGGCCGGGGACAGGGGCATGAGCAGTTCTTC; cdr3_aa: CAGRGQGHEQFF
cdr3_length: 17; v_call: TRBV7-2; d_call: TRBD2; clone_size: .; j_call: TRBJ2-1; cdr3_nt: TGTGCCAGCAGCATGAAAATAAGCGGGAGCTCCTACAATGAGCAGTTCTTC; cdr3_aa: CASSMKISGSSYNEQFF
cdr3_length: 13; v_call: TRBV9; d_call: .; clone_size: .; j_call: TRBJ1-2; cdr3_nt: TGTGCCAGCAGTGGGGGTTCTAACTATGGCTACACCTTC; cdr3_aa: CASSGGSNYGYTF
cdr3_length: 15; v_call: TRBV12-3/TRBV12-4; d_call: .; clone_size: .; j_call: TRBJ2-7; cdr3_nt: TGTGCCAGCAGTTTCGGGGTCCACGCGGGGCACGAGCAGTACTTC; cdr3_aa: CASSFGVHAGHEQYF
cdr3_length: 13; v_call: TRBV19; d_call: .; clone_size: .; j_call: TRBJ1-1; cdr3_nt: TGTGCCAGTAAAGTGTTTATGAACACTGAAGCTTTCTTT; cdr3_aa: CASKVFMNTEAFF
cdr3_length: 16; v_call: TRBV4-1; d_call: .; clone_size: few; j_call: TRBJ1-4; cdr3_nt: TGCGCCAGCAGCCAAGATGGAGGGAACTATCTTGAAAAACTGTTTTTT; cdr3_aa: CASSQDGGNYLEKLFF
cdr3_length: 10; v_call: TRBV30; d_call: .; clone_size: .; j_call: TRBJ1-2; cdr3_nt: TGTGCCGGTGACTTTAGCGGCTACACCTTC; cdr3_aa: CAGDFSGYTF
cdr3_length: 13; v_call: TRBV19; d_call: TRBD1; clone_size: few; j_call: TRBJ1-5; cdr3_nt: TGTGCCAGTAGACCCCAGGGGGAACAGCCCCAGCATTTT; cdr3_aa: CASRPQGEQPQHF